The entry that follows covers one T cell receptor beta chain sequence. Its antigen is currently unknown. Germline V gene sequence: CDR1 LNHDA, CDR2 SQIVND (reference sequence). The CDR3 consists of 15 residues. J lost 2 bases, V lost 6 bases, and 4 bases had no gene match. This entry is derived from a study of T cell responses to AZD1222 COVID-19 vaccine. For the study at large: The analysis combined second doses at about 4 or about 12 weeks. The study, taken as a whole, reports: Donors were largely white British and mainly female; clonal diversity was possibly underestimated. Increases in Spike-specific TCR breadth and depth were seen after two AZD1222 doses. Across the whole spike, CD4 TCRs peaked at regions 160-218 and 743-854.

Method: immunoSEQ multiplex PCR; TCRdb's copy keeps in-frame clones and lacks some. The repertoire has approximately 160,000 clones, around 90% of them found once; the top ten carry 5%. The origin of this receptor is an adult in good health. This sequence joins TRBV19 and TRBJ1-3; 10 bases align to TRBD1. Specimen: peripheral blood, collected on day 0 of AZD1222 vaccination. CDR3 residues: CASSRDRGAGNTIYF. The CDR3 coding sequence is TGTGCCAGTAGCCGGGACAGGGGAGCTGGAAACACCATATATTTT.